The clone carrying this T cell receptor (beta chain) was found once. The antigen is undetermined. From the reads, TCRdb called clonotypes with MiXCR, one entry per CDR3 protein. There are around 69,000 distinct CDR3 sequences in the sample; less than 30% occur only once, and 59% lies in the top ten. Trimming took 8 bases from V and 4 from J, leaving 15 bases between them. This CDR3 comprises 15 residues. Germline CDR1 MDHEN, CDR2 SYDVKM. The sample originates from a study of T cell repertoires in cytomegalovirus infection. The J gene is TRBJ2-6, the V gene TRBV28; D tentatively fits TRBD1 or TRBD2 (5 bases each). The source material was CD8+ T cells from cultured PBMCs, sampled from culture after CMV antigen stimulation. The receptor's source is a human donor in good health (CMV status not recorded). Some clones in this sample may be carry-over from other donors' samples. The CDR3 here is CASGSRGVGANVLTF. The CDR3 region has the DNA TGTGCCAGCGGATCACGAGGGGTCGGGGCCAACGTCCTGACTTTC.